What follows describes a single T cell receptor (beta chain). Its binding antigen is unknown. The input lacks base qualities; no much larger clone sits a single base away. At the junction V is shortened by 10 bases and J by 2 bases; bases outside the gene matches: 8. CDR1 and CDR2 (SNHLY, FYNNEI) derive from the germline V gene. The CDR3 goes from the cysteine to the phenylalanine over 14 residues. The CDR3 DNA has 42 bases and is translated from base 1. The record originates from a study of cytomegalovirus exposure and HLA in healthy donors (TCRdb year 2017). Notes on the research overall: According to a later analysis, the approximately 120 validation repertoires were produced on the same platform as the approximately 610 repertoires of the first cohort. The study aimed to test whether cataloging public T cell receptors could reveal signatures of past pathogen exposure. Along with the approximately 670-subject first cohort, a separate validation cohort of 120 different subjects was used. To predict cytomegalovirus infection status, the study brought together high-throughput TCR immunosequencing, statistical association of individual TCRs with disease status, and machine learning. Broader findings and caveats from the paper: Cytomegalovirus status was reported to be diagnosed by the classifier with high specificity and sensitivity in both the original and validation cohorts. In the study, approximately 150 TCR beta chains were listed as associated with cytomegalovirus. In vitro tests confirmed that a few of the cytomegalovirus-associated TCR beta chains recognize cytomegalovirus antigens. While some public TCRs were present in many individuals, most TCR sequences turned up only very rarely across donors. All 120 or so repertoires were used to score co-occurrence in the validation cohort in a later analysis, because that analysis had no HLA typing for the cohort. The authors suggested that the approach could potentially be extended to other disease states and immunological phenotypes. In a later analysis, TCRs clustered in the first cohort were found to also tend to co-occur in the roughly 120 validation repertoires, with approximately 94% of cluster scores above 0.

The donors belonged to the validation cohort of approximately 130 subjects, which was separate from the roughly 670-subject first cohort. Library preparation was by the immunoSEQ multiplex PCR assay. On the study's bioinformatics: A statistical classification framework was built to diagnose cytomegalovirus status from the catalog of TCR beta chain sequences. The table was pulled from immuneACCESS by TCRdb, which kept in-frame rearrangements only. Such tables lose some clones; where checked, under half of the loss comes from unresolved V genes, and the rest has no known cause. V, J and clone size are those of that table, while D and trimming were read from the DNA. In all, the sample holds 160,000 or so clones, and approximately 89% of those were seen once. Less than 3% of the sample rests with the top ten.

The receptor's source is a man aged 18-30 years in good health and CMV-seropositive. The source material was PBMCs. Here the chain combines TRBV2 and TRBJ2-7; TRBD1 lines up with 10 middle nucleotides. This receptor carries the CDR3 CATRTGGSTYEQYF. The base sequence is TGTGCCACCCGGACAGGGGGGAGCACCTACGAGCAGTACTTC.